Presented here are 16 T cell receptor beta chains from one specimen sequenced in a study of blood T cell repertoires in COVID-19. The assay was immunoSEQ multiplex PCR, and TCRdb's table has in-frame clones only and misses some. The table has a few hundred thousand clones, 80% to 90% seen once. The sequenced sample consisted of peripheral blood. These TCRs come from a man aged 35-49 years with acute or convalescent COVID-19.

Here the CDR3 reads CASSFSGSSYNEQFF. The CDR3 coding sequence is TGTGCCAGCAGCTTTTCGGGGAGCTCCTACAATGAGCAGTTCTTC. V is TRBV5-6 and J is TRBJ2-1; D perhaps matches TRBD2 (5 bases). The CDR3 loop spans 15 amino acids. The V end lost 2 bases, the J end lost 0 bases, and 9 bases lay between the germline ends. CDR1 and CDR2 from the germline V gene are SGHDT and YYEEEE.

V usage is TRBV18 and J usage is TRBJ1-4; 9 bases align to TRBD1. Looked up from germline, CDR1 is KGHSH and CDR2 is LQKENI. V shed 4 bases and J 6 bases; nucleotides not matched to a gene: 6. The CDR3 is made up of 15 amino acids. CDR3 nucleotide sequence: TGTGCCAGCTCACAAGGGACAGGGAACTATGAAAAACTGTTTTTT. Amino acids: CASSQGTGNYEKLFF.

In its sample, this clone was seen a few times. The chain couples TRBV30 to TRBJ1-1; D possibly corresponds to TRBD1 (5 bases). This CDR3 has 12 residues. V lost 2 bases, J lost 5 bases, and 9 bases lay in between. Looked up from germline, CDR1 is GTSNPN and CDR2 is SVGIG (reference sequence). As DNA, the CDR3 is TGTGCCTGGAGTTTAGGGGATACTGAAGCTTTCTTT. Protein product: CAWSLGDTEAFF.

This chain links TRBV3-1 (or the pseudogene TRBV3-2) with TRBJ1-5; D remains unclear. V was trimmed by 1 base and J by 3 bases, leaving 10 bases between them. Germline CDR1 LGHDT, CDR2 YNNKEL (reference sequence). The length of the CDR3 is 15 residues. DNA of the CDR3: TGTGCCAGCAGCCAAGCCGTCGGGGTCAATCAGCCCCAGCATTTT. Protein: CASSQAVGVNQPQHF.

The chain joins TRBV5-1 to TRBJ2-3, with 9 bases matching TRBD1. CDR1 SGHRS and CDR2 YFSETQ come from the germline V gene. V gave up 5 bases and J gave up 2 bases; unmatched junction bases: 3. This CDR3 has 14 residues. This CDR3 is CASSTGGYTDTQYF. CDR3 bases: TGCGCCAGCAGTACAGGGGGCTACACAGATACGCAGTATTTT.

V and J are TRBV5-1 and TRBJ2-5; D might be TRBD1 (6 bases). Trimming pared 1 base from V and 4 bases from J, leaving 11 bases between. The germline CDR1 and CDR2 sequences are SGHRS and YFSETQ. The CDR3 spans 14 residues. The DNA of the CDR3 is TGCGCCAGCAGCTTGAGTACAGGGACAGAGACCCAGTACTTC. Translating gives CASSLSTGTETQYF.

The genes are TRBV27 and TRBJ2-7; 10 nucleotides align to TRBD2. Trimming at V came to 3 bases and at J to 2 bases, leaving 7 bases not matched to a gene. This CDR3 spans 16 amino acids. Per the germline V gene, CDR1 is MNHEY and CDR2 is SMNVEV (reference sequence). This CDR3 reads CASSFSGLAQPYEQYF. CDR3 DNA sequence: TGTGCCAGCAGTTTCTCGGGACTAGCGCAACCCTACGAGCAGTACTTC.

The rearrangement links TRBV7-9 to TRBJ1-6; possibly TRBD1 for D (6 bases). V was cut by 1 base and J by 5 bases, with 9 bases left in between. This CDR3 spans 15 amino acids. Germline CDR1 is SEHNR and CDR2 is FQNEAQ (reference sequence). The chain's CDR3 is CASSLGAGDNSPLHF. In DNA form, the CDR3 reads TGTGCCAGCAGCTTAGGGGCAGGGGATAATTCACCCCTCCACTTT. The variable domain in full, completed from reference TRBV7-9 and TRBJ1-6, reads DTGVSQNPRHKITKRGQNVTFRCDPISEHNRLYWYRQTLGQGPEFLTYFQNEAQLEKSRLLSDRFSAERPKGSFSTLEIQRTEQGDSAMYLCASSLGAGDNSPLHFGNGTRLTVT.

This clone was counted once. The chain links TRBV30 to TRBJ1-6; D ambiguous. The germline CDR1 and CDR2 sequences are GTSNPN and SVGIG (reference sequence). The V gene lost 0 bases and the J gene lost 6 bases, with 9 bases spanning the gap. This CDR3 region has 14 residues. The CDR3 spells CAWSVRSGNSPLHF. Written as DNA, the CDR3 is TGTGCCTGGAGTGTACGCAGCGGTAATTCACCCCTCCACTTT.

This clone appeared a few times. The CDR3 is CATSRERTGGSYEQYF. The CDR3 DNA follows: TGTGCCACCAGCAGAGAACGGACAGGGGGATCCTACGAGCAGTACTTC. The V call is TRBV15, the J call TRBJ2-7; 10 bases are shared with TRBD1. Germline V CDR1 and CDR2: LNHNV, YYDKDF (reference sequence). Trimming at V came to 0 bases and at J to 1 base, leaving 3 bases not matched to a gene. The CDR3 is 16 residues long.

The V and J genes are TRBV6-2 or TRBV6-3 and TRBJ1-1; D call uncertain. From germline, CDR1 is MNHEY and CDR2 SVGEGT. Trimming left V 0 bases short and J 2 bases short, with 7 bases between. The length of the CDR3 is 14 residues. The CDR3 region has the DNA TGTGCCAGCAGTTACTCCCGTCTTAACACTGAAGCTTTCTTT. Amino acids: CASSYSRLNTEAFF.

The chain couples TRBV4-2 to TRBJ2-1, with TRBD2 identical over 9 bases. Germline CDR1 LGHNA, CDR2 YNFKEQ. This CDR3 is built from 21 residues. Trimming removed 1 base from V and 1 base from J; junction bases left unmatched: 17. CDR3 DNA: TGTGCCAGCAGCCAAGTTTCAGCGGGGGGCGTCAATCGGAGGTCCTACAATGAGCAGTTCTTC. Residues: CASSQVSAGGVNRRSYNEQFF.

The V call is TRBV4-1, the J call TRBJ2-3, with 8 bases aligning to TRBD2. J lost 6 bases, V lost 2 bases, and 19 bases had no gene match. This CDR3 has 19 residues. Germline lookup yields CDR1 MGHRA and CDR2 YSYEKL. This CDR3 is CASSQRHGLADPIADTQYF. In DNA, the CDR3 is TGCGCCAGCAGCCAAAGACACGGACTAGCCGATCCCATTGCGGATACGCAGTATTTT.

CDR3 DNA: TGCGCCAGCAGCGATTGGACTAGCCGATCCTACAATGAGCAGTTCTTC. As protein: CASSDWTSRSYNEQFF. V usage is TRBV5-1 and J usage is TRBJ2-1, with TRBD2 matching over 8 bases. The CDR3 is made up of 16 amino acids. The ends lost 4 bases at V and 1 base at J; junction bases unmatched: 7. Germline CDR1 and CDR2: SGHRS and YFSETQ. Based on the CDR3 plus reference TRBV5-1 and TRBJ2-1, the full variable domain is KAGVTQTPRYLIKTRGQQVTLSCSPISGHRSVSWYQQTPGQGLQFLFEYFSETQRNKGNFPGRFSGRQFSNSRSEMNVSTLELGDSALYLCASSDWTSRSYNEQFFGPGTRLTVL.

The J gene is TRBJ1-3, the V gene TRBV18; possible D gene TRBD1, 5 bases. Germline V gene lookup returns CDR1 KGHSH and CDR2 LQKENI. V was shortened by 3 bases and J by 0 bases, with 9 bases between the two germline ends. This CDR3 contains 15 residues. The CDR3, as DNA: TGTGCCAGCTCACCGGACACCCTCTCTGGAAACACCATATATTTT. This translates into CASSPDTLSGNTIYF.

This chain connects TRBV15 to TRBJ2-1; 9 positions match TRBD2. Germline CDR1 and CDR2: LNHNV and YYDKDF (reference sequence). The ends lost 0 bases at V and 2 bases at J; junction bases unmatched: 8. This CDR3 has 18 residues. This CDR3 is CATSRDKSSGGTYNEQFF. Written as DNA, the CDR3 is TGTGCCACCAGCAGAGATAAGTCGAGCGGGGGGACCTACAATGAGCAGTTCTTC.